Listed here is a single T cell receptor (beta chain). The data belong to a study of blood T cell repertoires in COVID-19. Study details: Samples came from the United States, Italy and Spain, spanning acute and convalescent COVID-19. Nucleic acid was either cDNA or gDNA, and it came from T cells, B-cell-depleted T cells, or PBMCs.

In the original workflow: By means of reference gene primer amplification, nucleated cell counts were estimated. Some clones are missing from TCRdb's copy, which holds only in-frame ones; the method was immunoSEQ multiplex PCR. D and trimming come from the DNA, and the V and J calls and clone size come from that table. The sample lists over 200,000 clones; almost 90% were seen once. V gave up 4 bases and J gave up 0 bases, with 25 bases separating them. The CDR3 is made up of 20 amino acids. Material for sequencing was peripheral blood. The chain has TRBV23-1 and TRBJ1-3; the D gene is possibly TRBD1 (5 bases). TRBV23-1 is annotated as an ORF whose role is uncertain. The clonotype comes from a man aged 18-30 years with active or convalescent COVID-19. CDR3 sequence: CASSLTLQGKTGASGNTIYF. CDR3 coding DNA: TGCGCCAGCAGTCTTACTTTGCAGGGCAAAACAGGAGCCTCTGGAAACACCATATATTTT.